This T cell receptor (beta chain) emerged from a study of blood T cell repertoires in COVID-19. This CDR3 has 17 amino acids. The authors' processing: Amplification with reference gene primers provided the estimates of nucleated cell counts. The repertoire was sequenced with immunoSEQ multiplex PCR; TCRdb's copy has only in-frame clones and lacks some. That table gives V, J and clone size, and the DNA gave D and trimming. The sample holds 25,000 to 30,000 clones, 90% seen once. The receptor comes from a man aged 65 to 85 with acute or convalescent COVID-19. Sequencing input: peripheral blood. The gene calls are TRBV21-1 and TRBJ2-7; TRBD1, the table's D call, was not compared with the DNA. TRBV21-1 is annotated as a pseudogene. CDR3 nucleotide sequence: TGTGCCAGCAGCACCGGACAGGGACGTAACCCCTCCTACGAGCAGTACTTC. This encodes CASSTGQGRNPSYEQYF.